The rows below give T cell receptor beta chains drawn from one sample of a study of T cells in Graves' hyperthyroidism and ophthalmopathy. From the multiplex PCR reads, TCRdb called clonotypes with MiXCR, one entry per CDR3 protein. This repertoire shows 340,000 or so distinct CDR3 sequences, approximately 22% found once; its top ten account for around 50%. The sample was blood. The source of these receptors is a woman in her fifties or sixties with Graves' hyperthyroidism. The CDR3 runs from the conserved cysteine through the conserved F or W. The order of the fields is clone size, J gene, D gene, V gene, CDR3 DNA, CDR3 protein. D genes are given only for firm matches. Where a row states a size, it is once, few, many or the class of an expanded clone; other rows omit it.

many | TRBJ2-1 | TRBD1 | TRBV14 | TGTGCCAGCAGCCAAGAATTGGGACAGGGGGACAATGAGCAGTTCTTC | CASSQELGQGDNEQFF
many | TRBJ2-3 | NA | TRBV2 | TGTGCCAGCAGTGAGACACGGAGGGCAGATACGCAGTATTTT | CASSETRRADTQYF
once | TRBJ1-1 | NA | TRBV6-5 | TGTGCCAGCAGTAACAAGAATTTGGCTTTCTTT | CASSNKNLAFF
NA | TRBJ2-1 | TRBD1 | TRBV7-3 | TGTGCCAGCAGCGTAGGACAGGGGGCCAGGGACTCCTACAATGAGCAGTTCTTC | CASSVGQGARDSYNEQFF
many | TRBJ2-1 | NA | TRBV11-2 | TGTGCCAGCAGCTTTAGGCGGCAGGGGAGTATGCGTGAGCAGTTCTTC | CASSFRRQGSMREQFF
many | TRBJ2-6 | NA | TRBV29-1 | TGCAGCGTTGACGCAGGGGGGGGCTCTGGGGCCAACGTCCTGACTTTC | CSVDAGGGSGANVLTF
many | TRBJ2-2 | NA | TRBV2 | TGTGCCAGCTCCCTGCGGGACGGGGAGCTGTTTTTT | CASSLRDGELFF
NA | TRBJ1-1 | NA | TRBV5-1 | TGCGCCAGCAGCTTGGCTACAGGCGGGGAAAAACTGGAGAGCACTGAAGCTTTCTTT | CASSLATGGEKLESTEAFF
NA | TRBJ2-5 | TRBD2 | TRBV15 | TGTGCCACCAGCAGACCACAGACTAGCGGGACCCAAGAGACCCAGTACTTC | CATSRPQTSGTQETQYF
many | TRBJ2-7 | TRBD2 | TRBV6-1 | TGTGCCAGCAGTTACTCCTCTAGCGGAAGATACGAGCAGTACTTC | CASSYSSSGRYEQYF
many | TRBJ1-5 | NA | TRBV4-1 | TGCGCCAGCAGCCAAGATGTCGGAGCGGCCCAGCATTTT | CASSQDVGAAQHF
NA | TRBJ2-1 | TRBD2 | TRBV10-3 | TGTGCCATCAGTGACCCATTTGATCCCGGGACTAGCGGGAGGAGAGCCTACAATGAGCAGTTCTTC | CAISDPFDPGTSGRRAYNEQFF
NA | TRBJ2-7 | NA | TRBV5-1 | TGCGCCAGCAGCTTGGTCGCGGGGAGCTCCTACGAGCAGTACTTC | CASSLVAGSSYEQYF
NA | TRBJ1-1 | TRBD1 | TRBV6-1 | TGTGCCAGCAGTGAAACCCCCGGGACAGGGGGCACTGAAGCTTTCTTT | CASSETPGTGGTEAFF
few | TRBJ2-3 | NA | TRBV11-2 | TGTGCCAGCACCACCGTCAAGAGGGCCCCAGATACGCAGTATTTT | CASTTVKRAPDTQYF
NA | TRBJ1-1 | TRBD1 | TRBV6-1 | TGTGCCAGCAGTGCCGGGACAGGGAGGTACACTGAAGCTTTCTTT | CASSAGTGRYTEAFF
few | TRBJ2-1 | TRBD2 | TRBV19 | TGTGCCAGTAGTACTGTACTAGCGACATCAAATGAGCAGTTCTTC | CASSTVLATSNEQFF
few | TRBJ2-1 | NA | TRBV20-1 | TGCAGTGCTAGAGATAACTTTATAAATGAGCAGTTCTTC | CSARDNFINEQFF
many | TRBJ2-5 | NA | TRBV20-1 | TGCAGTGCTAGAGGTACCTCGGAGACCCAGTACTTC | CSARGTSETQYF
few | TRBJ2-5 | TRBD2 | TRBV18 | TGTGCCAGCTCACTAGCGGGGGAAATCGAGACCCAGTACTTC | CASSLAGEIETQYF
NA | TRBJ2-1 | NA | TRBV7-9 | TGTGCCAGCAGACCCTTACTGGGGGACATGAGGCACAATGAGCAGTTCTTC | CASRPLLGDMRHNEQFF
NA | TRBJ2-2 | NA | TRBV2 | TGTGCCAGCAGCGTGACAGGCGAAAACACCGGGGAGCTGTTTTTT | CASSVTGENTGELFF
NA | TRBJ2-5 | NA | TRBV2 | TGTGCCAGCGAGGTCGGGGAAGAGACCCAGTACTTC | CASEVGEETQYF
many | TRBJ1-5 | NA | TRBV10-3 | TGTGCCATCAGTGAGTCGGGGGGAATTAGCAATCAGCCCCAGCATTTT | CAISESGGISNQPQHF
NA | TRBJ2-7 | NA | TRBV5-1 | TGCGCCAGCAGCTTGGGGGCAGGGCGTTGGGACGAGCAGTACTTC | CASSLGAGRWDEQYF
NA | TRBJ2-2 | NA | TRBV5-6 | TGTGCCAGCAGCTGGGGTTTAGACTCCGGGGAGCTGTTTTTT | CASSWGLDSGELFF
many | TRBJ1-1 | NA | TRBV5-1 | TGCGCCAGCACGAGGGAAACAGGGTTGAGAAACACTGAAGCTTTCTTT | CASTRETGLRNTEAFF
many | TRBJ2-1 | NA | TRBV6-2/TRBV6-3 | TGTGCCAGCAGTTACTCTAGCTCCTACAATGAGCAGTTCTTC | CASSYSSSYNEQFF
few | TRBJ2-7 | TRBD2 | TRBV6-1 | TGTGCCAGCAGTTCCCGTTCGACTAGCGGCATAGCCTACGAGCAGTACTTC | CASSSRSTSGIAYEQYF
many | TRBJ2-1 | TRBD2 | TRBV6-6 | TGTGCCAGCAGTTACGGCGGGAGTGTCAATGAGCAGTTCTTC | CASSYGGSVNEQFF
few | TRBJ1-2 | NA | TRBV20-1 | TGCAGTGCTCGGCACCTTAGGTATGGCTACACCTTC | CSARHLRYGYTF
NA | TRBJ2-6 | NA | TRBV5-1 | TGCGCCAGCAGCTTTACCGTTAGCACGGGAGCTGGGGCCAACGTCCTGACTTTC | CASSFTVSTGAGANVLTF
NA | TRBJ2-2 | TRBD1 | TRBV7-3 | TGTGCCAGCAGCTTACTTGCAGGGGGCTTCACCGGGGAGCTGTTTTTT | CASSLLAGGFTGELFF
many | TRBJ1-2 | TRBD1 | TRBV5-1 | TGCGCCAGCAGCCCGGGACAGGGGGCGAGGCACCTTTCCTATGGCTACACCTTC | CASSPGQGARHLSYGYTF
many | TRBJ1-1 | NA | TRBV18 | TGTGCCAGCTCACCGGGACGCTCGAACACTGAAGCTTTCTTT | CASSPGRSNTEAFF